This T cell receptor beta chain was profiled in a study of T cell repertoires in cytomegalovirus infection. Study-wide background: Both CMV infection and a matching HLA type were indicated by public TCR beta signatures.

Notes on this clonotype: Its antigen is not known.

TCRdb re-called the reads through MiXCR, storing one row per CDR3 protein. The table lists 400,000 to 550,000 distinct CDR3 sequences, about 10% of them singletons, with 10% to 13% in the top ten. CDR1 and CDR2 (germline): MNHGY, SAAAGT. The CDR3 is 15 residues long. V gave up 7 bases and J gave up 4 bases, with 20 bases separating them. Study observations and caveats: CMV-specific HLA-C-restricted TCR beta clonotypes dominated the ex vivo response. The cumulative frequency of public TCR beta families distinguished individuals who carried CMV together with the relevant HLA.

The chain uses TRBV6-8 and TRBJ2-7; D may be TRBD1 (5 bases). This clonotype was obtained from a human donor in good health (CMV status not recorded). Some clones in this sample may be carry-over from other donors' samples. The sequencing input was PBMCs. The CDR3 coding sequence is TGTGCCAGCACTACTTATTGGCAGGGATCATACGAGCAGTACTTC. Translating gives CASTTYWQGSYEQYF.